The 20 T cell receptor beta chains listed next were all sequenced from one sample in a study of radiotherapy plus CTLA-4 blockade in lung cancer. Method: immunoSEQ multiplex PCR; TCRdb's copy keeps in-frame clones and lacks some. The table includes about 41,000 clones, around 69% detected once. This sample comprised peripheral blood, obtained from a patient treated with radiotherapy plus ipilimumab. These receptors all come from a human donor with non-small cell lung cancer who had stable disease on radiotherapy plus ipilimumab.

The rearrangement links TRBV4-1 to TRBJ2-7, with D unclear. Per germline, CDR1 MGHRA and CDR2 YSYEKL. Trimming took 1 base from V and 7 from J, leaving 17 bases between them. There are 15 residues in the CDR3. The CDR3 coding sequence is TGCGCCAGCAGCCAAGGACCTTTTCGTTCCTTTGAGCAGTACTTC. As protein: CASSQGPFRSFEQYF.

J is TRBJ1-4 and V is TRBV27, with TRBD1 matching 8 bases. Germline V CDR1 and CDR2: MNHEY, SMNVEV (reference sequence). Trimming took 5 bases from V and 4 from J; bases not matched to a gene: 12. CDR3 length equals 17 residues. The CDR3 DNA is TGTGCCAGCAGTCCCCGGACAGGGAGTTTGGTTAATGAAAAACTGTTTTTT. Its protein is CASSPRTGSLVNEKLFF. Looking up the rest from reference TRBV27 and TRBJ1-4 gives the full variable domain: EAQVTQNPRYLITVTGKKLTVTCSQNMNHEYMSWYRQDPGLGLRQIYYSMNVEVTDKGDVPEGYKVSRKEKRNFPLILESPSPNQTSLYFCASSPRTGSLVNEKLFFGSGTQLSVL.

This sequence joins TRBV7-3 and TRBJ2-1, with 8 positions matching TRBD2. V was clipped by 4 bases and J by 13 bases; unmatched bases: 12. CDR3 length: 14 amino acids. Germline assignment: CDR1 SGHTA and CDR2 FQGTGA. CDR3 nucleotides: TGTGCCAGCAGCTCCTCAACGGGGGGGCCCTCCCAGTTCTTC. This encodes CASSSSTGGPSQFF.

The rearrangement links TRBV7-3 to TRBJ1-2, with 8 bases matching TRBD1. From germline, CDR1 is SGHTA and CDR2 FQGTGA. J was trimmed by 8 bases and V by 5 bases; bases with no gene match: 10. This CDR3 region has 14 residues. The CDR3 reads CASSPDRGEGGYTF. In DNA, the CDR3 is TGTGCCAGCAGCCCAGACAGGGGAGAGGGGGGCTACACCTTC.

The chain uses TRBV7-2 and TRBJ1-4, with D possibly being TRBD1 (5 bases). The CDR3 sequence is 15 residues long. The V and J ends lost 5 bases and 2 bases respectively, with 12 bases between them. Germline values: CDR1 SGHTA, CDR2 FQGNSA. CDR3 region: CASSRGGSTNEKLFF. The CDR3 DNA follows: TGTGCCAGCAGCCGTGGGGGGTCGACTAATGAAAAACTGTTTTTT.

The V call is TRBV13, the J call TRBJ1-6; D remains ambiguous. CDR1 PRHDT and CDR2 FYEKMQ come from the germline V gene (reference sequence). V was cut by 2 bases and J by 2 bases, with 7 bases left in between. This CDR3 is 15 amino acids long. CDR3 in DNA: TGTGCCAGCAGCTTATGGGGAGCCTATAATTCACCCCTCCACTTT. Protein product: CASSLWGAYNSPLHF. Full variable domain (remainder filled in from reference TRBV13 and TRBJ1-6): AAGVIQSPRHLIKEKRETATLKCYPIPRHDTVYWYQQGPGQDPQFLISFYEKMQSDKGSIPDRFSAQQFSDYHSELNMSSLELGDSALYFCASSLWGAYNSPLHFGNGTRLTVT.

The V gene is TRBV4-3, the J gene TRBJ1-5; D gene ambiguous. The V and J ends lost 0 bases and 3 bases respectively, with 6 bases between them. The V gene's germline CDR1 is LGHNA and CDR2 YSLEER. This CDR3 is 14 amino acids long. The CDR3 is CASSQDGVNQPQHF. The CDR3 DNA reads as TGCGCCAGCAGCCAAGACGGGGTCAATCAGCCCCAGCATTTT.

This chain connects TRBV6-6 to TRBJ2-7; 13 bases agree with TRBD2. The CDR3 has 14 amino acids. The germline gives CDR1 MNHNY, CDR2 SVGAGI (reference sequence). V lost 6 bases, J lost 6 bases, and 5 bases stayed unmatched. DNA of the CDR3: TGTGCCAGCAGGTCACTAGCGGGGGGGCTCGAGCAGTACTTC. Its protein product is CASRSLAGGLEQYF.

The V call is TRBV6-1, the J call TRBJ1-1, with 7 positions matching TRBD1. Germline-derived CDR1 and CDR2 are MNHNS and SASEGT. V trimming: 8 bases; J trimming: 1 base; junction bases outside the gene matches: 4. This CDR3 has 13 amino acids. The CDR3 bases are TGTGCCAGCGCCTGGACAGGGAACACTGAAGCTTTCTTT. Its translation is CASAWTGNTEAFF.

This clone appeared a single time. The chain couples TRBV19 to TRBJ2-2; D is unresolved. CDR3 size: 16 residues. The germline gives CDR1 LNHDA, CDR2 SQIVND (reference sequence). Trimming took 7 bases from V and 0 from J, leaving 15 bases between them. CDR3 region: CASTTFRVSNTGELFF. The CDR3 region has the DNA TGTGCCAGTACCACCTTCCGTGTTTCGAACACCGGGGAGCTGTTTTTT.

The rearrangement links TRBV19 to TRBJ1-2; tentative D call: TRBD1 (5 bases). The V end lost 1 base, the J end lost 7 bases, and 10 bases lay between the germline ends. The CDR3 is made up of 13 amino acids. From germline, CDR1 is LNHDA and CDR2 SQIVND (reference sequence). The CDR3 bases are TGTGCCAGTAGTATAGTCCAGGGAGGTGGCTACACCTTC. Residues: CASSIVQGGGYTF.

This chain joins TRBV5-5 and TRBJ1-2; D remains unclear. The V end lost 6 bases, the J end lost 4 bases, and 22 bases lay between the germline ends. Germline V gene sequence: CDR1 SGHKS, CDR2 YYEKEE (reference sequence). The CDR3 is 16 residues long. The CDR3 loop reads CASNTCISRKTYGYTF. CDR3 nucleotide sequence: TGTGCCAGCAACACCTGTATCTCGCGAAAGACCTATGGCTACACCTTC.

The chain is built from TRBV9 and TRBJ1-4, with 10 bases lining up with TRBD1. Germline CDR1 reads SGDLS; CDR2 reads YYNGEE. Trimming removed 1 base from V and 8 bases from J; junction bases left unmatched: 5. The CDR3 covers 15 residues. The CDR3 is CASSVLGTGEEKLFF. Here the CDR3 DNA reads TGTGCCAGCAGCGTACTAGGGACAGGGGAAGAAAAACTGTTTTTT.

V and J are TRBV5-1 and TRBJ1-2; TRBD1 is a possible D gene (5 bases). The CDR3 is 12 amino acids. Between the trimmed V and J ends, which lost 3 bases and 2 bases, there was a span of 5 bases. Germline assignment: CDR1 SGHRS and CDR2 YFSETQ. CDR3 in amino acids: CASSWDNYGYTF. The CDR3 DNA follows: TGCGCCAGCAGCTGGGACAACTATGGCTACACCTTC.

The chain links TRBV5-6 to TRBJ1-6, with D perhaps matching TRBD1 (6 bases). Per germline, CDR1 SGHDT and CDR2 YYEEEE. The CDR3 is 16 residues long. The V end was cut by 1 base, the J end by 10 bases, with 18 bases between. The CDR3 is CASSLTKTGRRSPLHF. Here the CDR3 DNA reads TGTGCCAGCAGCTTGACTAAAACAGGGAGACGCTCACCCCTCCACTTT. The full variable domain, completed using reference TRBV5-6 and TRBJ1-6, is DAGVTQSPTHLIKTRGQQVTLRCSPKSGHDTVSWYQQALGQGPQFIFQYYEEEERQRGNFPDRFSGHQFPNYSSELNVNALLLGDSALYLCASSLTKTGRRSPLHFGNGTRLTVT.

The chain couples TRBV10-3 to TRBJ1-3; a weak D match, TRBD1 (5 bases). The germline V and J ends were trimmed by 2 bases and 4 bases, with 15 bases remaining between them. This CDR3 is 16 amino acids long. In germline, CDR1 is ENHRY, CDR2 SYGVKD. The CDR3 here is CAISERTGVPGNTIYF. In nucleotides, the CDR3 is TGTGCCATCAGTGAGAGAACGGGGGTGCCCGGAAACACCATATATTTT.

The rearrangement links TRBV9 to TRBJ1-4; D perhaps matches TRBD1 (5 bases). The germline V and J ends were trimmed by 0 bases and 4 bases, with 10 bases remaining between them. Germline V gene lookup returns CDR1 SGDLS and CDR2 YYNGEE. This CDR3 is built from 15 residues. CDR3 amino acids: CASSVAGGLNEKLFF. CDR3 bases: TGTGCCAGCAGCGTAGCGGGGGGACTTAATGAAAAACTGTTTTTT.

This chain links TRBV18 with TRBJ2-2; 12 nucleotides agree with TRBD1. Unmatched junction bases numbered 7, after V lost 4 bases and J lost 1 base. The CDR3 totals 18 residues. Germline CDR1 reads KGHSH; CDR2 reads LQKENI. In nucleotides, the CDR3 is TGTGCCAGCTCACTATCCGGGACAGGGGGCATGAACACCGGGGAGCTGTTTTTT. Translation gives CASSLSGTGGMNTGELFF.

This rearrangement joins TRBV27 to TRBJ1-3, with unresolved D. Germline assignment: CDR1 MNHEY and CDR2 SMNVEV (reference sequence). The ends were cut back, 5 bases at V and 0 bases at J, with 5 bases in the middle. The CDR3 length is 13 residues. CDR3 bases: TGTGCCAGCAGTATCAACTCTGGAAACACCATATATTTT. Protein sequence: CASSINSGNTIYF.

As to this clone: At one of its ends the junction is not consistent with the germline gene, which may arise from a read error. The rearrangement links TRBV4-1 to TRBJ1-1; D is perhaps TRBD1 (6 bases). The CDR3 sequence is 13 residues long. CDR1 is MGHRA and CDR2 is YSYEKL in the germline V gene. CDR3 loop: CASSQDPGWGLGF. CDR3 sequence (DNA): TGCGCCAGCAGCCAAGACCCGGGGTGGGGGCTAGGTTTT.